What follows are 19 T cell receptor beta chains derived from one specimen sequenced in a study of blood T cell repertoires in COVID-19. The repertoire was sequenced with immunoSEQ multiplex PCR; TCRdb's copy has only in-frame clones and lacks some. The data hold about 360,000 clones, with roughly 86% observed a single time. Specimen: PBMCs or T cells enriched from blood (not recorded which). Every receptor here comes from a man aged 40-49 years in a cohort exposed to, infected with or recovered from COVID-19 (not recorded which).

The J gene is TRBJ2-5, the V gene TRBV11-3; 11 bases map to TRBD2. V gave up 4 bases and J gave up 2 bases; unmatched junction bases: 3. This CDR3 spans 15 amino acids. The germline V gene encodes CDR1 SGHNT and CDR2 YENEEA. The CDR3 DNA reads as TGTGCCAGCAGCTCGGGACTAGCGGTACAAGAGACCCAGTACTTC. Its translation: CASSSGLAVQETQYF.

The rearrangement joins TRBV5-4 to TRBJ1-2; TRBD1 aligns across 9 bases. J gave up 6 bases and V 0 bases, and 3 bases lay outside the gene matches. This CDR3 contains 14 residues. Per the germline V gene, CDR1 is SGHNT and CDR2 is YYREEE (reference sequence). The DNA for the CDR3 is TGTGCCAGCAGCTTGGAAAACAGGGGGCATGGCTACACCTTC. Residues: CASSLENRGHGYTF.

This clone has just one count. The gene calls are TRBV14 and TRBJ2-2; perhaps TRBD1 as D (6 bases). Trimming removed 0 bases from V and 3 bases from J, with 20 bases in between. The CDR3 consists of 19 residues. Germline lookup yields CDR1 SGHDN and CDR2 FVKESK. The CDR3 DNA sequence: TGTGCCAGCAGCCAAGATTATGGGACCGGGACACATGACACCGGGGAGCTGTTTTTT. Translation gives CASSQDYGTGTHDTGELFF.

V and J are TRBV5-6 and TRBJ1-2, with 8 bases lining up with TRBD1. CDR1 SGHDT and CDR2 YYEEEE come from the germline V gene. This CDR3 has 15 residues. V shed 4 bases, J shed 0 bases, and the junction held 5 bases outside the gene matches. The CDR3: CASSIPGQANYGYTF. In nucleotides, the CDR3 is TGTGCCAGCAGCATCCCGGGACAGGCTAACTATGGCTACACCTTC.

The V call is TRBV7-9, the J call TRBJ2-3; D is perhaps TRBD2 (5 bases). The V gene's germline CDR1 is SEHNR and CDR2 FQNEAQ (reference sequence). Trimming pared 4 bases from V and 5 bases from J, leaving 7 bases between. CDR3 length equals 12 residues. The CDR3 is CASSSEGDTQYF. In DNA form, the CDR3 reads TGTGCCAGCAGCTCTGAGGGAGATACGCAGTATTTT.

V is TRBV27 and J is TRBJ2-2; 14 bases match TRBD2. The CDR3 loop spans 15 amino acids. With V trimmed by 5 bases and J by 10 bases, 6 bases remained unmatched. Germline V gives CDR1 MNHEY, CDR2 SMNVEV (reference sequence). The CDR3 DNA sequence: TGTGCCAGCAGTCCGAGACTAGCGGGAGGGCCGGAGCTGTTTTTT. It encodes CASSPRLAGGPELFF.

This chain uses TRBV2 with TRBJ2-5; D may be TRBD1 (5 bases). The CDR3 has 13 residues. Germline V gives CDR1 SNHLY, CDR2 FYNNEI. Trimming left V 6 bases short and J 2 bases short, with 10 bases between. The CDR3: CASRRTTQETQYF. CDR3 sequence (DNA): TGTGCCAGCAGAAGGACAACACAAGAGACCCAGTACTTC.

The chain carries TRBV3-1 (or the pseudogene TRBV3-2) and TRBJ2-2, with 16 bases aligning to TRBD2. The ends lost 3 bases at V and 8 bases at J; junction bases unmatched: 3. The CDR3 totals 16 residues. In germline, CDR1 is LGHDT, CDR2 YNNKEL (reference sequence). The DNA for the CDR3 is TGTGCCAGCAGCCAGGGGACTAGCGGGAGGGCAGGGGAGCTGTTTTTT. This sequence encodes CASSQGTSGRAGELFF.

J is TRBJ2-1 and V is TRBV28; 11 nucleotides agree with TRBD2. This CDR3 is built from 16 residues. CDR1 is MDHEN, CDR2 SYDVKM, per germline. J lost 6 bases, V lost 7 bases, and 11 bases had no gene match. The CDR3 sequence: CASTEIRTSGSNEQFF. CDR3 sequence (DNA): TGTGCCAGCACCGAAATCCGGACTAGCGGGTCCAATGAGCAGTTCTTC.

The V and J genes are TRBV28 and TRBJ2-1, with D possibly TRBD1 on 5 matching bases. This CDR3 has 16 residues. Germline V CDR1 and CDR2: MDHEN, SYDVKM. V lost 3 bases to trimming and J lost 3 bases, with 15 bases between them. Here the CDR3 DNA reads TGTGCCAGCAGTTTTAAGGGGCTTCTTAACTACAATGAGCAGTTCTTC. Translation: CASSFKGLLNYNEQFF. Looking up the rest from reference TRBV28 and TRBJ2-1 gives the full variable domain: DVKVTQSSRYLVKRTGEKVFLECVQDMDHENMFWYRQDPGLGLRLIYFSYDVKMKEKGDIPEGYSVSREKKERFSLILESASTNQTSMYLCASSFKGLLNYNEQFFGPGTRLTVL.

V gene TRBV7-6 combines with J gene TRBJ2-1; TRBD2 matches 11 bases. The ends lost 5 bases at V and 5 bases at J; junction bases unmatched: 5. There are 15 residues in the CDR3. Germline assignment: CDR1 SGHVS and CDR2 FNYEAQ. The CDR3 loop reads CASSLTSGRDNEQFF. CDR3 coding DNA: TGTGCCAGCAGCCTCACTAGCGGGAGAGACAATGAGCAGTTCTTC.

The gene calls are TRBV6-5 and TRBJ2-1; D remains ambiguous. This CDR3 is built from 13 residues. V dropped 5 bases and J dropped 7 bases, with 12 bases sitting between them. CDR1 is MNHEY, CDR2 SVGAGI, per germline. CDR3 DNA: TGTGCCAGCAGTCCCTTCCTGTTTAATGAGCAGTTCTTC. It encodes CASSPFLFNEQFF.

The J gene is TRBJ2-2, the V gene TRBV7-9, with TRBD2 matching 8 bases. V was pared by 3 bases and J by 8 bases, with 8 bases of the junction left unmatched. This CDR3 spans 15 amino acids. Germline V gene sequence: CDR1 SEHNR, CDR2 FQNEAQ (reference sequence). CDR3 residues: CASSFGSGDSGELFF. Here the CDR3 DNA reads TGTGCCAGCAGCTTCGGTAGCGGGGACTCAGGGGAGCTGTTTTTT. The full variable domain, completed using reference TRBV7-9 and TRBJ2-2, is DTGVSQNPRHKITKRGQNVTFRCDPISEHNRLYWYRQTLGQGPEFLTYFQNEAQLEKSRLLSDRFSAERPKGSFSTLEIQRTEQGDSAMYLCASSFGSGDSGELFFGEGSRLTVL.

The V and J genes are TRBV11-1 and TRBJ1-2; D is ambiguous. Trimming cost V 5 bases and J 4 bases, with 14 bases left between them. Germline V gene sequence: CDR1 SGHAT, CDR2 FQDESV (reference sequence). The CDR3 runs to 14 residues. The CDR3 loop reads CASSPTAEVYGYTF. The CDR3 DNA reads as TGTGCCAGCAGCCCAACGGCGGAGGTCTATGGCTACACCTTC.

CDR3: CASSPGTGSSNEKLFF. Written as DNA, the CDR3 is TGTGCCAGCAGTCCCGGGACAGGGAGCAGCAATGAAAAACTGTTTTTT. The chain employs TRBV2 and TRBJ1-4; TRBD1 matches 9 bases. The CDR3 has 16 residues. Germline V gene lookup returns CDR1 SNHLY and CDR2 FYNNEI. Unmatched junction bases numbered 9, after V lost 5 bases and J lost 5 bases.

V gene TRBV27 combines with J gene TRBJ2-3, with 11 bases lining up with TRBD2. The CDR3 sequence is 18 residues long. V shed 5 bases, J shed 1 base, and the junction held 11 bases outside the gene matches. Germline V CDR1 and CDR2: MNHEY, SMNVEV (reference sequence). CDR3 nucleotides: TGTGCCAGCAGTCGGACTAGCGGGCGGACGTCGCGCACAGATACGCAGTATTTT. Translating gives CASSRTSGRTSRTDTQYF.

The chain joins TRBV6-1 to TRBJ1-2; D gene uncertain. The CDR3 length is 17 residues. V dropped 1 base and J dropped 0 bases, with 15 bases sitting between them. Germline CDR1 is MNHNS and CDR2 is SASEGT. CDR3 protein: CASSEVKDSMTNYGYTF. CDR3 in DNA: TGTGCCAGCAGTGAAGTTAAGGACTCCATGACTAACTATGGCTACACCTTC.

This chain uses TRBV5-1 with TRBJ2-1; TRBD1 matches 12 bases. Germline values: CDR1 SGHRS, CDR2 YFSETQ. This CDR3 comprises 14 residues. Losses at the gene ends were 5 bases for V and 9 bases for J; bases not matched to a gene: 6. CDR3 nucleotides: TGCGCCAGCAGACAAGGGACAGGGGGCGGTGAGCAGTTCTTC. Translation: CASRQGTGGGEQFF.

The chain employs TRBV6-1 and TRBJ2-5, with TRBD2 matching 10 bases. Germline assignment: CDR1 MNHNS and CDR2 SASEGT. This CDR3 is 16 amino acids long. After removal of 0 bases from V and 4 bases from J, the junction contained 5 bases not matched to a gene. CDR3: CASSEALAGASETQYF. The CDR3 nucleotides read TGTGCCAGCAGTGAAGCCCTAGCGGGAGCTTCAGAGACCCAGTACTTC.